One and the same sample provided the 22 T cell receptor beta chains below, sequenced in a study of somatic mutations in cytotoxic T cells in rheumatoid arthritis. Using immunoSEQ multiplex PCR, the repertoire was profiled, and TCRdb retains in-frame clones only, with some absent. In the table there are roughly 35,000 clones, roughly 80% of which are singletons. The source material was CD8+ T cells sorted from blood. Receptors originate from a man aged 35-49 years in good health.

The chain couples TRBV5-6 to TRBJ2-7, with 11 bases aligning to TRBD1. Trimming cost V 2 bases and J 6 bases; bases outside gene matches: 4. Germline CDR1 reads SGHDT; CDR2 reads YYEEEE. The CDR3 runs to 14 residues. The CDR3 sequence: CASSFGTGGAEQYF. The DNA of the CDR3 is TGTGCCAGCAGCTTCGGGACAGGGGGTGCCGAGCAGTACTTC.

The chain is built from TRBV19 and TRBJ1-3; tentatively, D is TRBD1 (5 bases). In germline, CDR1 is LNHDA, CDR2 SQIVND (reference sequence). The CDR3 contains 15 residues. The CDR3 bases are TGTGGGACCGGCCTAGGTGGGACCCTGGGAAACACCATATATTTT. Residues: CGTGLGGTLGNTIYF.

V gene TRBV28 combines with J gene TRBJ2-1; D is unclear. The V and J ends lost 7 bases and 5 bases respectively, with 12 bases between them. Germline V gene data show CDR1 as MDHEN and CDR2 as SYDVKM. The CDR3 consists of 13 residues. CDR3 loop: CASTIILNNEQFF. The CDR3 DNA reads TGTGCCAGCACCATTATCCTTAACAATGAGCAGTTCTTC.

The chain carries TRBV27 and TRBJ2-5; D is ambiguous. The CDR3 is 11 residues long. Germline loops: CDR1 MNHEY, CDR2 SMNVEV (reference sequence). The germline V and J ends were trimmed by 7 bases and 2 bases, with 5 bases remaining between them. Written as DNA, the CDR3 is TGTGCCAGCAACTATCAAGAGACCCAGTACTTC. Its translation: CASNYQETQYF.

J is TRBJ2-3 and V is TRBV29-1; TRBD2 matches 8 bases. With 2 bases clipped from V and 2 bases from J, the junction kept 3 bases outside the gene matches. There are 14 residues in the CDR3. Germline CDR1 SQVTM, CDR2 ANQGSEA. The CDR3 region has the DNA TGCAGCGTTGAAAGCGGGGGACCCACAGATACGCAGTATTTT. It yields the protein CSVESGGPTDTQYF.

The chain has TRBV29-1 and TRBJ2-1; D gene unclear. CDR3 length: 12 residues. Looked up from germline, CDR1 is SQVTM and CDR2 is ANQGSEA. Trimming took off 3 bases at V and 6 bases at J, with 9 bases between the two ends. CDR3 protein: CSVDGPVNEQFF. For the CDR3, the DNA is TGCAGCGTTGATGGACCCGTCAATGAGCAGTTCTTC.

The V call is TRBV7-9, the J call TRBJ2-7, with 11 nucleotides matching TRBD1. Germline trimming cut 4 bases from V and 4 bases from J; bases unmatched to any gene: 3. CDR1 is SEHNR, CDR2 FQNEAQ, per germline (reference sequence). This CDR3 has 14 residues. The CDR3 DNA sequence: TGTGCCAGCAGCTCCGGGACAGGGGGATACGAGCAGTACTTC. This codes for CASSSGTGGYEQYF.

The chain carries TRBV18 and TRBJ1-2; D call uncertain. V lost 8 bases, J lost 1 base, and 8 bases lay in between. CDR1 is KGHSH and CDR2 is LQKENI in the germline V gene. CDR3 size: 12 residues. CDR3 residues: CASQTDNYGYTF. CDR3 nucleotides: TGTGCCAGCCAGACCGATAACTATGGCTACACCTTC. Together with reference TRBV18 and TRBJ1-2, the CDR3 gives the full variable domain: NAGVMQNPRHLVRRRGQEARLRCSPMKGHSHVYWYRQLPEEGLKFMVYLQKENIIDESGMPKERFSAEFPKEGPSILRIQQVVRGDSAAYFCASQTDNYGYTFGSGTRLTVV.

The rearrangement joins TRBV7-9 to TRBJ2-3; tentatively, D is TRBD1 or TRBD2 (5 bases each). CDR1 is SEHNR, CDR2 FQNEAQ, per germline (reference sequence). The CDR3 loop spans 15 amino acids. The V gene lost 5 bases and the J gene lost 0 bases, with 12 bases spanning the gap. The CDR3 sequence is CASSGRDGSTDTQYF. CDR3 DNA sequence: TGTGCCAGCAGCGGCCGGGACGGCAGCACAGATACGCAGTATTTT.

The CDR3 loop reads CASSDRAAPYNEQFF. The DNA of the CDR3 is TGTGCCAGCAGTGACAGGGCGGCTCCTTACAATGAGCAGTTCTTC. This rearrangement joins TRBV6-4 to TRBJ2-1; D remains unclear. Germline V gene data show CDR1 as MRHNA and CDR2 as SNTAGT. The CDR3 contains 15 residues. V lost 2 bases and J lost 4, with 12 bases in between.

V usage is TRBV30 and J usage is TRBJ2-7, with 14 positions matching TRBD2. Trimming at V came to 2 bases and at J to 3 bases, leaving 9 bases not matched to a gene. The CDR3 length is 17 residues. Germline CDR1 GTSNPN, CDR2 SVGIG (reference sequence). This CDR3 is CAWSKPPTSGRVYEQYF. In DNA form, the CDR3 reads TGTGCCTGGAGTAAACCCCCGACTAGCGGGAGGGTCTACGAGCAGTACTTC.

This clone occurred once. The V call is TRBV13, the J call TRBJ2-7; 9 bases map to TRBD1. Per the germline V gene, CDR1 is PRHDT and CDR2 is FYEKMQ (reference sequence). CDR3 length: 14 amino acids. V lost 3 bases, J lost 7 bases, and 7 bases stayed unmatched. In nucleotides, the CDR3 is TGTGCCAGCAGCTTGGACAGGGGCCCGTGGGAGCAGTACTTC. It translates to CASSLDRGPWEQYF. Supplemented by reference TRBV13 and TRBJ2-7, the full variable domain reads AAGVIQSPRHLIKEKRETATLKCYPIPRHDTVYWYQQGPGQDPQFLISFYEKMQSDKGSIPDRFSAQQFSDYHSELNMSSLELGDSALYFCASSLDRGPWEQYFGPGTRLTVT.

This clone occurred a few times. CDR3 sequence reads: CASSLGGLGDYEQYF. In nucleotides, the CDR3 is TGTGCCAGCAGCTTAGGGGGACTGGGAGACTACGAGCAGTACTTC. The chain links TRBV11-1 to TRBJ2-7, with D possibly being TRBD2 (6 bases). V was shortened by 1 base and J by 3 bases, with 13 bases between the two germline ends. The CDR3 consists of 15 residues. Germline CDR1 reads SGHAT; CDR2 reads FQDESV (reference sequence).

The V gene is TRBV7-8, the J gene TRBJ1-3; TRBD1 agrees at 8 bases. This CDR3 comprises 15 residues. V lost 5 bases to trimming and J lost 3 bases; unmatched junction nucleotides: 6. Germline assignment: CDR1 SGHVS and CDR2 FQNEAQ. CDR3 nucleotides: TGTGCCAGCAGCCCCCACGACAGGGGTGGAAACACCATATATTTT. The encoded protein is CASSPHDRGGNTIYF.

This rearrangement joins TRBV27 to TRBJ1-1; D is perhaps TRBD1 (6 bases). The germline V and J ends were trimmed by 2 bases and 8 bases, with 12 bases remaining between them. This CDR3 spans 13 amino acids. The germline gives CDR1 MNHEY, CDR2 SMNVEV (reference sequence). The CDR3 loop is CASSLRGLTEAFF. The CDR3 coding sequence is TGTGCCAGCAGTTTAAGGGGGTTGACAGAAGCTTTCTTT.

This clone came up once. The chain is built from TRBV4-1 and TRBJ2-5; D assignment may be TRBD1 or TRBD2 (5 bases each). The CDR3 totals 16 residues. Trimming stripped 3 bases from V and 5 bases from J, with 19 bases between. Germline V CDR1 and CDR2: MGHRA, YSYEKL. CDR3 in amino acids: CASSQYQGARGETQYF. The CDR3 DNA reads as TGCGCCAGCAGCCAGTATCAAGGGGCTAGAGGGGAGACCCAGTACTTC.

The CDR3 nucleotides are TGTGCCAGCAGTTTAGGAAGGGAAGAAGAGACCCAGTACTTC. Translation gives CASSLGREEETQYF. The chain has TRBV27 and TRBJ2-5; no definite D call. CDR1 MNHEY and CDR2 SMNVEV come from the germline V gene (reference sequence). This CDR3 has 14 amino acids. V was clipped by 2 bases and J by 3 bases, with 10 bases between them.

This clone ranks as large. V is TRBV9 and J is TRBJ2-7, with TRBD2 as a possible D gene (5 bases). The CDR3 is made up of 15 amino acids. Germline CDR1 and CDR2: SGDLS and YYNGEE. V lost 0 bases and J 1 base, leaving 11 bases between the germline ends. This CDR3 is CASSVEMGSSYEQYF. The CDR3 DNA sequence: TGTGCCAGCAGCGTAGAGATGGGGAGTTCCTACGAGCAGTACTTC.

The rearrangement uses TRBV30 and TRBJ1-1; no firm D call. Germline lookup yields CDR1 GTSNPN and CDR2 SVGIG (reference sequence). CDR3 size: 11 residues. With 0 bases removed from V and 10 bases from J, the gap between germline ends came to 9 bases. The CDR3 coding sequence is TGTGCCTGGAGTGTAGAGGGTGCAGCTTTCTTT. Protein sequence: CAWSVEGAAFF.

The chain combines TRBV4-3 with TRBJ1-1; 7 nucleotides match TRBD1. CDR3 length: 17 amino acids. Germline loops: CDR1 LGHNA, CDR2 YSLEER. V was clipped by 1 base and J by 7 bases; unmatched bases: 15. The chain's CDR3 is CASSQAQTGIEVGEAFF. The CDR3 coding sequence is TGCGCCAGCAGCCAAGCCCAGACAGGGATCGAGGTCGGTGAAGCTTTCTTT.

The CDR3 DNA follows: TGTGCCATCAATTTTCCAGGCTCGGCCTACGAGCAGTACTTC. Encoded protein: CAINFPGSAYEQYF. V gene TRBV6-1 combines with J gene TRBJ2-7; D is undetermined. V was cut by 10 bases and J by 2 bases, with 18 bases left in between. CDR3 length: 14 residues. Germline CDR1 and CDR2: MNHNS and SASEGT.

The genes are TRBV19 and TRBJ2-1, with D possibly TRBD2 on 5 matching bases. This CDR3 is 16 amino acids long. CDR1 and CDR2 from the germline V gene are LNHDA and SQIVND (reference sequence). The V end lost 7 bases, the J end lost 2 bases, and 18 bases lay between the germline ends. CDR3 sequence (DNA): TGTGCCAGTAACCCCCCTGGCGGGTCTACCTACAATGAGCAGTTCTTC. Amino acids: CASNPPGGSTYNEQFF. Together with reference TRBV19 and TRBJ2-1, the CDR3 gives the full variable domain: DGGITQSPKYLFRKEGQNVTLSCEQNLNHDAMYWYRQDPGQGLRLIYYSQIVNDFQKGDIAEGYSVSREKKESFPLTVTSAQKNPTAFYLCASNPPGGSTYNEQFFGPGTRLTVL.